The 20 T cell receptor beta chains given below trace back to one sample, sequenced in a study of blood T cells in healthy people across ages (dated by TCRdb to about 2015). Library prep was done by 5' RACE. The instrument was an Illumina HiSeq 2500. A second PCR of about 6 to 12 cycles was performed with a sample-barcoded 5' primer and a J-beta primer mix. TCRdb redid the processing of the public reads, applying fastp at Q25 and MiXCR, and retained in-frame beta chains. All rows with the same CDR3 protein become a single entry with the most common DNA and genes. This sample has more than 500,000 distinct CDR3 sequences in its table, and about 27% of those were observed once. The ten most abundant clones make up approximately 3.6% of the sample. This sample was also put to use in a study of T cells of mothers and their children.

The sample comprised blood. Source of these receptors: a boy between 2 and 10 years old in good health.

The CDR3 sequence: CASSQGSWGAGNTIYF. The CDR3 DNA is TGTGCCAGCAGCCAAGGATCTTGGGGAGCTGGAAACACCATATATTTT. The chain employs TRBV3-1 and TRBJ1-3; D gene ambiguous. CDR3 size: 16 residues. Germline CDR1 is LGHDT and CDR2 is YNNKEL (reference sequence). V dropped 1 base and J dropped 2 bases, with 12 bases sitting between them.

The CDR3 loop is CAIRPGQGGDEAFF. CDR3 coding DNA: TGTGCCATCAGGCCGGGACAGGGCGGTGATGAAGCTTTCTTT. This rearrangement joins TRBV10-3 to TRBJ1-1; 9 bases line up with TRBD1. Germline assignment: CDR1 ENHRY and CDR2 SYGVKD. This CDR3 comprises 14 residues. Germline trimming cut 6 bases from V and 7 bases from J; bases unmatched to any gene: 9.

J is TRBJ2-4 and V is TRBV19, with 8 bases matching TRBD2. V was pared by 5 bases and J by 2 bases, with 5 bases of the junction left unmatched. CDR3 size: 15 residues. Germline V gene sequence: CDR1 LNHDA, CDR2 SQIVND (reference sequence). The DNA of the CDR3 is TGTGCCAGTAGTGCGTCGGGGGGGTCCAAAAACATTCAGTACTTC. Protein product: CASSASGGSKNIQYF.

This chain connects TRBV6-1 to TRBJ1-4, with D unclear. The CDR3 contains 14 residues. Trimming took 2 bases from V and 7 from J, leaving 11 bases between them. Germline-derived CDR1 and CDR2 are MNHNS and SASEGT. CDR3 region: CASSEYLGGEKLFF. Here the CDR3 DNA reads TGTGCCAGCAGTGAATACTTAGGAGGTGAAAAACTGTTTTTT.

Many counts were recorded for this clonotype. The rearrangement uses TRBV11-3 and TRBJ2-1; TRBD2 aligns across 7 bases. The J segment lost 7 bases and the V segment lost 3 bases, leaving 6 bases of the junction unmatched. The CDR3 has 14 amino acids. Germline V CDR1 and CDR2: SGHNT, YENEEA. CDR3 sequence reads: CASSFSGLTNEQFF. CDR3 DNA sequence: TGTGCCAGCAGCTTTAGCGGGCTTACTAATGAGCAGTTCTTC.

This clonotype has at least ten counts. The rearrangement joins TRBV9 to TRBJ1-2; D perhaps matches TRBD1 (5 bases). The germline gives CDR1 SGDLS, CDR2 YYNGEE. The CDR3 extends over 13 amino acids. The V and J ends lost 6 bases and 3 bases respectively, with 12 bases between them. The CDR3 DNA is TGTGCCAGCACGGTTGGGGGGGACTATGGCTACACCTTC. Translated, it gives CASTVGGDYGYTF.

The table lists this clonotype with a few counts. The chain employs TRBV14 and TRBJ1-5; 7 nucleotides line up with TRBD1. The CDR3 totals 14 residues. The germline V gene encodes CDR1 SGHDN and CDR2 FVKESK. The ends lost 1 base at V and 5 bases at J; junction bases unmatched: 2. The CDR3 loop reads CASSQATGDQPQHF. DNA of the CDR3: TGTGCCAGCAGCCAAGCCACAGGGGATCAGCCCCAGCATTTT.

V and J are TRBV6-2 or TRBV6-3 and TRBJ1-1; D gene uncertain. The CDR3 contains 13 residues. In germline, CDR1 is MNHEY, CDR2 SVGEGT. Trimming removed 5 bases at V and 4 bases at J, with 11 bases between. The CDR3 DNA sequence: TGTGCCAGCAGTCGGAGGGAGGGCACTGAAGCTTTCTTT. As protein: CASSRREGTEAFF.

The gene calls are TRBV20-1 and TRBJ2-4; either TRBD1 or TRBD2 may fit D (6 bases each). CDR1 is DFQATT and CDR2 is SNEGSKA in the germline V gene (reference sequence). Between the trimmed V and J ends, which lost 0 bases and 6 bases, there was a span of 15 bases. The CDR3 contains 15 residues. The CDR3 nucleotides read TGCAGTGCTAGAGATGTCGGGGGCAAAGGAAACATTCAGTACTTC. Amino acids: CSARDVGGKGNIQYF.

This clonotype was observed a handful of times. The chain's CDR3 is CASTWSGGTQETQYF. CDR3 coding DNA: TGTGCCAGCACCTGGAGCGGGGGGACTCAAGAGACCCAGTACTTC. V and J are TRBV12-3 or TRBV12-4 and TRBJ2-1; 9 positions agree with TRBD2. Gene TRBJ2-5 matches the end of the DNA better, so the J call may be wrong. The CDR3 loop spans 15 amino acids.

This clonotype was counted many times. V and J are TRBV20-1 and TRBJ2-5; D may correspond to TRBD1 or TRBD2 (5 bases each). CDR3 size: 13 residues. The V end was cut by 3 bases, the J end by 4 bases, with 12 bases between. CDR1 DFQATT and CDR2 SNEGSKA come from the germline V gene (reference sequence). The CDR3 bases are TGCAGTGCTAGGACGGCTGGGGGAGAGACCCAGTACTTC. It specifies CSARTAGGETQYF.

Only a few counts were recorded for this clonotype. Since a much larger clone is just one base distant, this may be a read error. The V gene is TRBV10-3, the J gene TRBJ2-1; D may be TRBD1 or TRBD2 (5 bases each). Germline V gene data show CDR1 as ENHRY and CDR2 as SYGVKD. The CDR3 runs to 15 residues. The CDR3 loop is CPISEGNRLNNEQFF. The CDR3 coding sequence is TGTCCCATCAGTGAGGGGAATCGACTAAACAATGAGCAGTTCTTC.

This clonotype was counted between two and nine times. V is TRBV9 and J is TRBJ2-5; TRBD2 agrees at 8 bases. Germline V gene lookup returns CDR1 SGDLS and CDR2 YYNGEE. V lost 0 bases and J lost 5; bases outside the gene matches: 12. The CDR3 length is 17 residues. The CDR3 DNA sequence: TGTGCCAGCAGCGTAGCTCCAAGCGGACTAGCTACGGAGACCCAGTACTTC. Translating gives CASSVAPSGLATETQYF.

The chain's CDR3 is CASSLPRDGELFF. DNA of the CDR3: TGTGCCAGCAGCCTCCCCCGAGACGGGGAGCTGTTTTTT. This chain uses TRBV3-1 with TRBJ2-2; D is undetermined. Trimming took 4 bases from V and 7 from J, leaving 10 bases between them. Per germline, CDR1 LGHDT and CDR2 YNNKEL (reference sequence). There are 13 residues in the CDR3. The whole variable domain, filled in from reference TRBV3-1 and TRBJ2-2, reads DTAVSQTPKYLVTQMGNDKSIKCEQNLGHDTMYWYKQDSKKFLKIMFSYNNKELIINETVPNRFSPKSPDKAHLNLHINSLELGDSAVYFCASSLPRDGELFFGEGSRLTVL.

The J gene is TRBJ2-3, the V gene TRBV29-1, with 8 bases identical to TRBD1. The CDR3 runs 14 residues. Germline assignment: CDR1 SQVTM and CDR2 ANQGSEA. The J segment lost 0 bases and the V segment lost 7 bases, leaving 6 bases of the junction unmatched. The CDR3 region is CSARTGRSTDTQYF. CDR3 coding DNA: TGCAGCGCCAGGACAGGGCGGAGCACAGATACGCAGTATTTT.

This clonotype appeared a single time. The V and J genes are TRBV6-5 and TRBJ2-5; the D gene is possibly TRBD2 (5 bases). Trimming took off 4 bases at V and 7 bases at J, with 25 bases between the two ends. Germline V gives CDR1 MNHEY, CDR2 SVGAGI. The CDR3 covers 17 residues. CDR3 in amino acids: CASSFNFPGPAAGTQYF. The DNA of the CDR3 is TGTGCCAGCAGTTTTAACTTCCCGGGCCCCGCGGCGGGGACCCAGTACTTC.

This clonotype was counted between two and nine times. The CDR3 DNA is TGCAGTGCGTCATTATGGGGGTTGGCAGGATCTAACTATGGCTACACCTTC. It translates to CSASLWGLAGSNYGYTF. The chain couples TRBV20-1 to TRBJ1-2; possibly TRBD1 for D (5 bases). CDR3 length: 17 residues. The germline V gene has CDR1 DFQATT and CDR2 SNEGSKA (reference sequence). V lost 6 bases and J lost 0, with 23 bases in between.

Note on this clonotype: Mismatch with germline at one junction end may stem from a read error. V and J are TRBV4-2 and TRBJ2-7; TRBD1 agrees at 10 bases. Per the germline V gene, CDR1 is LGHNA and CDR2 is YNFKEQ. The CDR3 has 14 residues. The CDR3 region has the DNA TGCGCCAGCAGCCATGGACAGGGGGCCTACGAGCAGTACTTC. Amino acids: CASSHGQGAYEQYF.

This clonotype appeared a few times. V is TRBV6-6 and J is TRBJ1-6, with 12 bases fitting TRBD1. CDR1 is MNHNY, CDR2 SVGAGI, per germline (reference sequence). The CDR3 spans 16 residues. V shed 6 bases and J 10 bases; nucleotides not matched to a gene: 10. CDR3 coding DNA: TGTGCCAGCAGCCATTTAGGGACAGGGGGCTGGTCACCCCTCCACTTT. Protein sequence: CASSHLGTGGWSPLHF.

About this clonotype itself: This may come from a read error, since a much larger clone is one base off. The chain combines TRBV14 with TRBJ2-5; TRBD2 matches at 10 bases. Judging by the DNA end, TRBJ2-7 fits better; the J call may be wrong. The CDR3 has 15 residues. Looked up from germline, CDR1 is SGHDN and CDR2 is FVKESK. The CDR3: CASSQDGLAGDEQYF. Written as DNA, the CDR3 is TGTGCCAGCAGCCAAGACGGGCTAGCGGGAGACGAGCAGTACTTC.